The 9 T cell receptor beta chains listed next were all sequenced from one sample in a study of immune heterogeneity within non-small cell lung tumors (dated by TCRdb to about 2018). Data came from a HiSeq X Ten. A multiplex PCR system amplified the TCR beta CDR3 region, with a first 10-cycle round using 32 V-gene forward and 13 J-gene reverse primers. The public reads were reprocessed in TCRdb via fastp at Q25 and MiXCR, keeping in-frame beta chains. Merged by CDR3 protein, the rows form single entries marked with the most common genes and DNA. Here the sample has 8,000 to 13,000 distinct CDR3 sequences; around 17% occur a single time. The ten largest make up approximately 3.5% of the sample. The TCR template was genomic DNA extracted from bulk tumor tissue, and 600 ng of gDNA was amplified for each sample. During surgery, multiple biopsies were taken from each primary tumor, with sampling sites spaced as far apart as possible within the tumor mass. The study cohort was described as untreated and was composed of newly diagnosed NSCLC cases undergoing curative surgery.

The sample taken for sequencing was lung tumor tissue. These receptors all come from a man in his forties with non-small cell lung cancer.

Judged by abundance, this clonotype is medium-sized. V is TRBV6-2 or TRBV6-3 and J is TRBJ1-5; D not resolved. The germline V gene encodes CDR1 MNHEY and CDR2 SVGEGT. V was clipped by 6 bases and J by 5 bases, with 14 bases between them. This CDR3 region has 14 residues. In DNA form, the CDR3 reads TGTGCCAGCAGACGTCTAAACAGCGATCAGCCCCAGCATTTT. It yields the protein CASRRLNSDQPQHF.

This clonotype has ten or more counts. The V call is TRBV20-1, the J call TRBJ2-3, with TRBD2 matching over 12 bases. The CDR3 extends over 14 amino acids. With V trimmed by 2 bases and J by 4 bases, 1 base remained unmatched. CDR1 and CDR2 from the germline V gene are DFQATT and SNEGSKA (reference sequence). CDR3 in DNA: TGCAGTGCTAGACGACTAGCGGGGGCAGATACGCAGTATTTT. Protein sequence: CSARRLAGADTQYF.

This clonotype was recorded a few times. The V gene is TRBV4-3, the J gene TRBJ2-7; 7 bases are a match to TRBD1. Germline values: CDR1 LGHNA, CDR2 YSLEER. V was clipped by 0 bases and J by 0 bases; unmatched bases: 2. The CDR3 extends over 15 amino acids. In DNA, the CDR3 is TGCGCCAGCAGCCAAGACTCAGGGGGCTCCTACGAGCAGTACTTC. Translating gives CASSQDSGGSYEQYF.

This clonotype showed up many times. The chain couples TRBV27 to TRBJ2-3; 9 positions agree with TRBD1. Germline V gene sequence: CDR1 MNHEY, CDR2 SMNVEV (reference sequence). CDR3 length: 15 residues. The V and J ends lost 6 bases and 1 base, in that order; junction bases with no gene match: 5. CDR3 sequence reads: CASSIDRGGTDTQYF. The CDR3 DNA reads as TGTGCCAGCAGCATAGACAGGGGGGGCACAGATACGCAGTATTTT.

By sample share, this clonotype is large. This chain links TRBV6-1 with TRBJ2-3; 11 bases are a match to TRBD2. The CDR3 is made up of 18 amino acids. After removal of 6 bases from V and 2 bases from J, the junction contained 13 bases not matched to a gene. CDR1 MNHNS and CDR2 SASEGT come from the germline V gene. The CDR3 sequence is CASSLKPGLADFTDTQYF. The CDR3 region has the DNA TGTGCCAGCAGCCTTAAACCGGGACTAGCGGATTTCACAGATACGCAGTATTTT.

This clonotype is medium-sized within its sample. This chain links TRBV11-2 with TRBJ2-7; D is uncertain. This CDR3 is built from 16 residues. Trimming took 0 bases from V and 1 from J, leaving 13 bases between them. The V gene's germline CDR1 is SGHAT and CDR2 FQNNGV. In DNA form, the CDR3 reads TGTGCCAGCAGCTTAGAGTGGATGGAAGGGTCCTACGAGCAGTACTTC. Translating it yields CASSLEWMEGSYEQYF. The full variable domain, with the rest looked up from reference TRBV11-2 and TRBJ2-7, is EAGVAQSPRYKIIEKRQSVAFWCNPISGHATLYWYQQILGQGPKLLIQFQNNGVVDDSQLPKDRFSAERLKGVDSTLKIQPAKLEDSAVYLCASSLEWMEGSYEQYFGPGTRLTVT.

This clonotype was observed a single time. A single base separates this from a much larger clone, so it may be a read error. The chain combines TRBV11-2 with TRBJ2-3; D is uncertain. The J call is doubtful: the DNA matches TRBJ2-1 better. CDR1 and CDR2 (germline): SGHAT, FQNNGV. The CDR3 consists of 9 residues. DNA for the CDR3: TGTTCCAGCAGCTCGGGGCAGTTCTTC. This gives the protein CSSSSGQFF.

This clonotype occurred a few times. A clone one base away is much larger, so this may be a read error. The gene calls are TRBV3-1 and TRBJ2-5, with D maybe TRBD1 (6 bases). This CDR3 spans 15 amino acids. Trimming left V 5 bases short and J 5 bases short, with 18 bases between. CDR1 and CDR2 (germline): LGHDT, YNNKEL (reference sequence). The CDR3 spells CASSTIAWGLETQYF. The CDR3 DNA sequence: TGTGCCAGCAGCACAATAGCGTGGGGGCTGGAGACCCAGTACTTC.

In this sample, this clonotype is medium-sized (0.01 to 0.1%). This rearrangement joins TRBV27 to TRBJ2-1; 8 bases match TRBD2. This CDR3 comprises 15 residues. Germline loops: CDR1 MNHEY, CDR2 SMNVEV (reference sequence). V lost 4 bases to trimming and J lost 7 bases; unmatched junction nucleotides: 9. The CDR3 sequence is CASSSRGGVQNEQFF. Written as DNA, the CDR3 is TGTGCCAGCAGTTCTCGGGGGGGGGTTCAAAATGAGCAGTTCTTC.